Listed below are T cell receptor beta chains from one sample, sequenced in a study of T cell responses to AZD1222 COVID-19 vaccine. Using immunoSEQ multiplex PCR, the repertoire was profiled, and TCRdb retains in-frame clones only, with some absent. The table lists 150,000 to 200,000 clones, over 80% of them singletons, with 2.5% to 3% in the top ten. This material consisted of peripheral blood, taken on day 0 of MenACWY control vaccination. The receptor set was obtained from an adult in good health. Each CDR3 is given with its conserved first and last residue. Each record gives: D gene, J gene, clone size, V gene, CDR3 DNA, CDR3 protein. A D gene is named only where the DNA matches it firmly. Rows give clone size only sometimes, using once, few, many, or a class for an expanded clone.

D gene: -
J gene: TRBJ2-7
clone size: -
V gene: TRBV6-6
CDR3 DNA: TGTGCCAGCACCCAGGAGGGGCGCCGTTTGACCTACGAGCAGTACTTC
CDR3 protein: CASTQEGRRLTYEQYF

D gene: TRBD2
J gene: TRBJ2-1
clone size: -
V gene: TRBV28
CDR3 DNA: TGTGCCGTACTAGCGGGGACCTACAATGAGCAGTTCTTC
CDR3 protein: CAVLAGTYNEQFF

D gene: -
J gene: TRBJ2-7
clone size: once
V gene: TRBV28
CDR3 DNA: TGTGCCAGCAGTCTCTACCGCTCAACGTCCCACTACGAGCAGTACTTC
CDR3 protein: CASSLYRSTSHYEQYF

D gene: TRBD1
J gene: TRBJ2-1
clone size: -
V gene: TRBV2
CDR3 DNA: TGTGCCAGCACTCGAATGGGGTTGGGGACAGGGGAATACAATGAGCAGTTCTTC
CDR3 protein: CASTRMGLGTGEYNEQFF

D gene: -
J gene: TRBJ2-7
clone size: -
V gene: TRBV28
CDR3 DNA: TGTGCCAGCAGTTTCATCTCTCGTCTCTTTGGCGAGCAGTACTTC
CDR3 protein: CASSFISRLFGEQYF

D gene: -
J gene: TRBJ2-7
clone size: -
V gene: TRBV4-2
CDR3 DNA: TGTGCCAGCAGCCAAGACCTAACGGGAGCCTACGAGCAGTACTTC
CDR3 protein: CASSQDLTGAYEQYF

D gene: -
J gene: TRBJ2-1
clone size: -
V gene: TRBV11-1
CDR3 DNA: TGTGCCAGCAGCTTAAAATCTGGGGATGAGCAGTTCTTC
CDR3 protein: CASSLKSGDEQFF

D gene: TRBD2
J gene: TRBJ2-1
clone size: -
V gene: TRBV6-4
CDR3 DNA: TGTGCCAGCAGTCCTCAACTAGCGGGGGGTTACAATGAGCAGTTCTTC
CDR3 protein: CASSPQLAGGYNEQFF

D gene: -
J gene: TRBJ2-7
clone size: once
V gene: TRBV14
CDR3 DNA: TGTGCCAGCAGCACTACAGAAACCTACGAGCAGTACTTC
CDR3 protein: CASSTTETYEQYF

D gene: TRBD2
J gene: TRBJ2-1
clone size: -
V gene: TRBV7-9
CDR3 DNA: TGTGCCAGCAGCCCCTGGACTAGCGGGGGACCGGACGATGAGCAGTTCTTC
CDR3 protein: CASSPWTSGGPDDEQFF

D gene: -
J gene: TRBJ1-6
clone size: -
V gene: TRBV9
CDR3 DNA: TGTGCCAGCAGCGTAGGTGCCGATAATTCACCCCTCCACTTT
CDR3 protein: CASSVGADNSPLHF

D gene: TRBD1
J gene: TRBJ1-1
clone size: -
V gene: TRBV12-5
CDR3 DNA: TGTGCTAGCCGGGACAGGGATAACACTGAAGCTTTCTTT
CDR3 protein: CASRDRDNTEAFF

D gene: TRBD2
J gene: TRBJ2-3
clone size: -
V gene: TRBV28
CDR3 DNA: TGTGCCGGAGCGGGGGGGCCAATAGATACGCAGTATTTT
CDR3 protein: CAGAGGPIDTQYF

D gene: -
J gene: TRBJ2-1
clone size: -
V gene: TRBV12-3/TRBV12-4
CDR3 DNA: TGTGCCAGCAGAACCGGGGCTAACAATGAGCAGTTCTTC
CDR3 protein: CASRTGANNEQFF

D gene: TRBD1
J gene: TRBJ1-2
clone size: -
V gene: TRBV24-1
CDR3 DNA: TGTGCCACCAGTGGGGAGACAGGGGGCGGAAACTATGGCTACACCTTC
CDR3 protein: CATSGETGGGNYGYTF

D gene: -
J gene: TRBJ2-7
clone size: few
V gene: TRBV3-1/TRBV3-2
CDR3 DNA: TGTGCCAGCAGCCCCGGGAACTCCTACGAGCAGTACTTC
CDR3 protein: CASSPGNSYEQYF

D gene: -
J gene: TRBJ2-7
clone size: -
V gene: TRBV20-1
CDR3 DNA: TGCAGTGCTAGTGGTCCAGACACATTCTACGAGCAGTACTTC
CDR3 protein: CSASGPDTFYEQYF

D gene: -
J gene: TRBJ2-4
clone size: -
V gene: TRBV7-2
CDR3 DNA: TGTGCCAGCAGCCCCGGGAGATTGGGGAGAAACATTCAGTACTTC
CDR3 protein: CASSPGRLGRNIQYF

D gene: TRBD2
J gene: TRBJ2-3
clone size: -
V gene: TRBV5-4
CDR3 DNA: TGTGCCAGCGGTACTAGCGTTGGAAGCACAGATACGCAGTATTTT
CDR3 protein: CASGTSVGSTDTQYF

D gene: -
J gene: TRBJ2-7
clone size: -
V gene: TRBV28
CDR3 DNA: TGTGCCAGCAATCCGGGGGTAACAAACTACGAGCAGTACTTC
CDR3 protein: CASNPGVTNYEQYF

D gene: -
J gene: TRBJ2-7
clone size: -
V gene: TRBV15
CDR3 DNA: TGTGCCACCAGCAGAGAGGGACAGGCCCCGCAGCGGGGCTCCTACGAGCAGTACTTC
CDR3 protein: CATSREGQAPQRGSYEQYF

D gene: TRBD1
J gene: TRBJ2-1
clone size: few
V gene: TRBV28
CDR3 DNA: TGTGCCAGCAGCCCACAGGGGAACAATGAGCAGTTCTTC
CDR3 protein: CASSPQGNNEQFF

D gene: -
J gene: TRBJ2-1
clone size: -
V gene: TRBV4-1
CDR3 DNA: TGCGCCAGCAGCCAGCAGGAGAATGAGCAGTTCTTC
CDR3 protein: CASSQQENEQFF

D gene: -
J gene: TRBJ1-1
clone size: -
V gene: TRBV7-3
CDR3 DNA: TGTGCCAGCAGCTTAAGTGGGCCAGGGGAAGCTTTCTTT
CDR3 protein: CASSLSGPGEAFF

D gene: TRBD1
J gene: TRBJ2-1
clone size: few
V gene: TRBV3-1/TRBV3-2
CDR3 DNA: TGTGCCAGCAGCCAAAGAAGGACAGGGCTAGGGAATGAGCAGTTCTTC
CDR3 protein: CASSQRRTGLGNEQFF

D gene: TRBD1
J gene: TRBJ2-3
clone size: -
V gene: TRBV29-1
CDR3 DNA: TGCAGCGTCGGGACAGGGGGCACAGATACGCAGTATTTT
CDR3 protein: CSVGTGGTDTQYF

D gene: TRBD1
J gene: TRBJ1-6
clone size: -
V gene: TRBV19
CDR3 DNA: TGTGCCAGTAGTGCAGACAGGGGGAATTCACCCCTCCACTTT
CDR3 protein: CASSADRGNSPLHF

D gene: TRBD1
J gene: TRBJ1-6
clone size: -
V gene: TRBV14
CDR3 DNA: TGTGCCAGCAGCCCGACAGGGGGGAATTCACCCCTCCACTTT
CDR3 protein: CASSPTGGNSPLHF

D gene: -
J gene: TRBJ1-1
clone size: -
V gene: TRBV10-3
CDR3 DNA: TGTGCCATCAGTGAGTTCGATGAAGCTTTCTTT
CDR3 protein: CAISEFDEAFF

D gene: -
J gene: TRBJ2-7
clone size: -
V gene: TRBV30
CDR3 DNA: TGTGCCTGGAGCGAAGGACAATCCTACGAGCAGTACTTC
CDR3 protein: CAWSEGQSYEQYF

D gene: TRBD1
J gene: TRBJ1-1
clone size: -
V gene: TRBV12-3/TRBV12-4
CDR3 DNA: TGTGCCAGCAGGGACAGGGCTTCTTCTGAAGCTTTCTTT
CDR3 protein: CASRDRASSEAFF

D gene: -
J gene: TRBJ1-1
clone size: -
V gene: TRBV15
CDR3 DNA: TGTGCCACCAGCAGAGATCGGCAGGCTAACACTGAAGCTTTCTTT
CDR3 protein: CATSRDRQANTEAFF

D gene: TRBD2
J gene: TRBJ2-1
clone size: -
V gene: TRBV5-1
CDR3 DNA: TGCGCCAGCAGCTCCCGGGGGGAGGATGAGCAGTTCTTC
CDR3 protein: CASSSRGEDEQFF

D gene: -
J gene: TRBJ1-1
clone size: few
V gene: TRBV9
CDR3 DNA: TGTGCCAGCAGCGTTGATACGAACACTGAAGCTTTCTTT
CDR3 protein: CASSVDTNTEAFF

D gene: -
J gene: TRBJ1-3
clone size: -
V gene: TRBV30
CDR3 DNA: TGTGCCTGGAGTGTACCCGAACCAAGGCGGGGGGGAAACACCATATATTTT
CDR3 protein: CAWSVPEPRRGGNTIYF

D gene: -
J gene: TRBJ1-4
clone size: -
V gene: TRBV6-5
CDR3 DNA: TGTGCCACCCGAGGGAGCTCTAATGAAAAACTGTTTTTT
CDR3 protein: CATRGSSNEKLFF

D gene: -
J gene: TRBJ2-1
clone size: -
V gene: TRBV9
CDR3 DNA: TGTGCCAGCAGCTCCGGCTGGTCCTACAATGAGCAGTTCTTC
CDR3 protein: CASSSGWSYNEQFF

D gene: -
J gene: TRBJ1-2
clone size: once
V gene: TRBV5-4
CDR3 DNA: TGTGCCAGCAGCTTGCCTCAGGGGACCTATGGCTACACCTTC
CDR3 protein: CASSLPQGTYGYTF

D gene: -
J gene: TRBJ2-5
clone size: once
V gene: TRBV9
CDR3 DNA: TGTGCCAGCAGCGTATCCGAAGAGACCCAGTACTTC
CDR3 protein: CASSVSEETQYF

D gene: -
J gene: TRBJ1-1
clone size: -
V gene: TRBV9
CDR3 DNA: TGTGCCAGCAGCGTAGCCAGTACGGACACTGAAGCTTTCTTT
CDR3 protein: CASSVASTDTEAFF

D gene: TRBD2
J gene: TRBJ2-2
clone size: -
V gene: TRBV13
CDR3 DNA: TGTGCCAGCAGCTTTTTGACTAGCGGGATACCCGGGGAGCTGTTTTTT
CDR3 protein: CASSFLTSGIPGELFF

D gene: -
J gene: TRBJ1-2
clone size: once
V gene: TRBV7-9
CDR3 DNA: TGTGCCAGCAGCTTAGATGGCGCCTATGGCTACACCTTC
CDR3 protein: CASSLDGAYGYTF

D gene: -
J gene: TRBJ2-4
clone size: -
V gene: TRBV2
CDR3 DNA: TGTGCCAGCAGTGCCGAGGGGCTCCTAGCCAAAAACATTCAGTACTTC
CDR3 protein: CASSAEGLLAKNIQYF

D gene: TRBD1
J gene: TRBJ1-6
clone size: -
V gene: TRBV27
CDR3 DNA: TGTGCCAGCAGTCCGAGGACAGGTGTCTCCTATAATTCGCCCCTCCACTTT
CDR3 protein: CASSPRTGVSYNSPLHF

D gene: -
J gene: TRBJ1-2
clone size: -
V gene: TRBV29-1
CDR3 DNA: TGCAGCGTTGAGGTTGGGGGCTACACCTTC
CDR3 protein: CSVEVGGYTF

D gene: -
J gene: TRBJ1-2
clone size: -
V gene: TRBV2
CDR3 DNA: TGTGCCAGCCAAAGTGGGGGCGCATTCCGTGGCTACACCTTC
CDR3 protein: CASQSGGAFRGYTF

D gene: TRBD1
J gene: TRBJ1-5
clone size: -
V gene: TRBV2
CDR3 DNA: TGTGCCAGCAGCATGACAGGGAATCAGCCCCAGCATTTT
CDR3 protein: CASSMTGNQPQHF

D gene: TRBD1
J gene: TRBJ2-7
clone size: -
V gene: TRBV19
CDR3 DNA: TGTGCCACCTCAAGGACAGGACCCTACGAGCAGTACTTC
CDR3 protein: CATSRTGPYEQYF

D gene: -
J gene: TRBJ2-7
clone size: -
V gene: TRBV19
CDR3 DNA: TGTGCCAGTAGTATGGAGCTACAGGGTACCTACGAGCAGTACTTC
CDR3 protein: CASSMELQGTYEQYF

D gene: -
J gene: TRBJ1-2
clone size: -
V gene: TRBV10-3
CDR3 DNA: TGTGCCATCAGTCCGACACTAAACTATGGCTACACCTTC
CDR3 protein: CAISPTLNYGYTF

D gene: TRBD1
J gene: TRBJ2-2
clone size: few
V gene: TRBV6-5
CDR3 DNA: TGTGCCAGCAGAGACACAGGGGCCGGGGAGCTGTTTTTT
CDR3 protein: CASRDTGAGELFF

D gene: TRBD1
J gene: TRBJ1-2
clone size: -
V gene: TRBV9
CDR3 DNA: TGTGCCAGCAGCCGGGGGACAGGGCTCTCCTATGGCTACACCTTC
CDR3 protein: CASSRGTGLSYGYTF

D gene: -
J gene: TRBJ1-6
clone size: -
V gene: TRBV28
CDR3 DNA: TGTGCCAGCACATCTACGCGATTGGGGGGTTTATTGATTTCCCTCCACTTT
CDR3 protein: CASTSTRLGGLLISLHF

D gene: -
J gene: TRBJ2-5
clone size: -
V gene: TRBV7-9
CDR3 DNA: TGTGCCAGCAGCTTAATGGGAGGCGAGACCCAGTACTTC
CDR3 protein: CASSLMGGETQYF

D gene: TRBD2
J gene: TRBJ2-5
clone size: -
V gene: TRBV7-2
CDR3 DNA: TGTGCCAGCAGCTTACTAGCGGGGGGGGCAGAGACCCAGTACTTC
CDR3 protein: CASSLLAGGAETQYF